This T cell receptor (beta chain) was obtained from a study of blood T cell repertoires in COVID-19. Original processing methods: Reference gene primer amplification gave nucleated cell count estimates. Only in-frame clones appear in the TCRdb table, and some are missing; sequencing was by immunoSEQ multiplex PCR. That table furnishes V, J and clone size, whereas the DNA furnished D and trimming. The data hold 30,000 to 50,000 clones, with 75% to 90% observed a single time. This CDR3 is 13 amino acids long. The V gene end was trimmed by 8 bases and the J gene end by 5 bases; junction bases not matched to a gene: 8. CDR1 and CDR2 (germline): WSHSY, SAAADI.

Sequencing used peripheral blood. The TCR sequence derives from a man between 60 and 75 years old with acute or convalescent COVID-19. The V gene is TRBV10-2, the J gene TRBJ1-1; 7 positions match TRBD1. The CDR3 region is CASVDRAGTEAFF. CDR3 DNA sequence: TGCGCCAGCGTTGACAGGGCAGGAACTGAAGCTTTCTTT.